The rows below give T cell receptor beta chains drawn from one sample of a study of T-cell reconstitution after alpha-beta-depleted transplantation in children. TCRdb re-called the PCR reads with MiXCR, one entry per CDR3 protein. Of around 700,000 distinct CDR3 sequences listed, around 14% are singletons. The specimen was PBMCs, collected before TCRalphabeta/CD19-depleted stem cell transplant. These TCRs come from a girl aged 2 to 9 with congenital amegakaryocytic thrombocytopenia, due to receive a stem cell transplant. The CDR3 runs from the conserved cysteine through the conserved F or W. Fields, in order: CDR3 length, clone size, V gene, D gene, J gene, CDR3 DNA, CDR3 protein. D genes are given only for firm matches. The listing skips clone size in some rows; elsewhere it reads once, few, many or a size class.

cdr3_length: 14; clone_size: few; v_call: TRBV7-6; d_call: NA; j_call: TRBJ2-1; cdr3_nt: TGTGCCAGCAGCTTAGAAGGGGCGCGCAATGAGCAGTTCTTC; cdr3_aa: CASSLEGARNEQFF
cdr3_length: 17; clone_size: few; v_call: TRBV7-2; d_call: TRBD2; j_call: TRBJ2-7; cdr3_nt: TGTGCCAGCAGCTTAGCCTCTTGGGCTAGCGGGGATTACGAGCAGTACTTC; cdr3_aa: CASSLASWASGDYEQYF
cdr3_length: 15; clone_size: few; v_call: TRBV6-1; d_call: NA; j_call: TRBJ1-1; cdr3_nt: TGTGCCAGCCGGGGGGGAGGGCGGACCGACACTGAAGCTTTCTTT; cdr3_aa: CASRGGGRTDTEAFF
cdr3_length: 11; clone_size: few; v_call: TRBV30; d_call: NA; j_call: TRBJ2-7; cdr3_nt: TGTGCCTGGAGTGGGAGCTACGAGCAGTACTTC; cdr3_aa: CAWSGSYEQYF
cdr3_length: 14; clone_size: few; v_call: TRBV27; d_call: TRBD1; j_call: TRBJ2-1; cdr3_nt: TGTGCCAGCAGTTCCAGGGACAGCCTCAATGAGCAGTTCTTC; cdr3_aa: CASSSRDSLNEQFF
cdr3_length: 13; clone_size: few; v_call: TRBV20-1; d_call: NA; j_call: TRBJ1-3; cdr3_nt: TGCAGTGCTAGTCAGGGTCGTTGGGACACCATATATTTT; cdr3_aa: CSASQGRWDTIYF
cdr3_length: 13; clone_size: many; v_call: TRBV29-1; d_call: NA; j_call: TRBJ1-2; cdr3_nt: TGCAGCGTTGAATCCACAGTAGGTGGAGGCTACACCTTC; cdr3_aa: CSVESTVGGGYTF
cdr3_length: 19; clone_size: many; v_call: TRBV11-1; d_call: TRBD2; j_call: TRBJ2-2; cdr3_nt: TGTGCCAGCAGCCCCCGGACTAGCGGGACACCTTCCAACACCGGGGAGCTGTTTTTT; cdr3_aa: CASSPRTSGTPSNTGELFF
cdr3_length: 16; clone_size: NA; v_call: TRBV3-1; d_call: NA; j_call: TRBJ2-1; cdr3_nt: TGTGCCAGCAGCCACCAAAGTTGGACCCGGCAGAATGAGCAGTTCTTC; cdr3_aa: CASSHQSWTRQNEQFF
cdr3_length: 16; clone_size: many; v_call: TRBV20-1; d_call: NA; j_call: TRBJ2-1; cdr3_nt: TGCAGTGCCACGCGATTTTACACGGAAGCCTACAATGAGCAGTTCTTC; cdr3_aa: CSATRFYTEAYNEQFF
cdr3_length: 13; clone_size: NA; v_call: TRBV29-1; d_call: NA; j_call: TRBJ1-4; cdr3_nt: TGCAGCGTTGCTGCATCAACTAATGAAAAACTGTTTTTT; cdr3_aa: CSVAASTNEKLFF
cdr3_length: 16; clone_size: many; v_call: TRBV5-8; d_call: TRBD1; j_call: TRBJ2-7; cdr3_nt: TGTGCCAGCAGCTCAAAGACAGGGTCATCCTCCTACGAGCAGTACTTC; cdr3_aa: CASSSKTGSSSYEQYF
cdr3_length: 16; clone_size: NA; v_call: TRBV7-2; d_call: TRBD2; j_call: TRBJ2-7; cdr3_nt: TGTGCCAGCAGCCGAAATGAAACTAGCGGGAGCCACGAGCAGTACTTC; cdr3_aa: CASSRNETSGSHEQYF
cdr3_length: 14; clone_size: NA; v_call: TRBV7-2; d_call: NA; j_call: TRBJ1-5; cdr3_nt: TGTGCCAGCAGCTTAGGGGGCATTGATCAGCCCCAGCATTTT; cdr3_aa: CASSLGGIDQPQHF
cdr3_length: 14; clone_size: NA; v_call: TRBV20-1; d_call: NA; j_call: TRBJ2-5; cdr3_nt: TGCAGTGCTAGAGATAGTAAGAAGGAGAAGACCCAGTACTTC; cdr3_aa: CSARDSKKEKTQYF
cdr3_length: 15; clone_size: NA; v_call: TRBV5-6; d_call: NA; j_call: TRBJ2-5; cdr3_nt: TGTGCCAGCAGCTTGTCGGAAGGCCTCCAAGAGACCCAGTACTTC; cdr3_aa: CASSLSEGLQETQYF
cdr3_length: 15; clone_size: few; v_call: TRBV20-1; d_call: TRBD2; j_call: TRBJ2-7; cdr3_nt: TGCAGTGCCCTACGCCTAGCGGGAGAAGCGTACGAGCAGTACTTC; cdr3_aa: CSALRLAGEAYEQYF
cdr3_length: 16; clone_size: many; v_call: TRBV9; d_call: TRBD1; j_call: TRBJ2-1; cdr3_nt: TGTGCCAGCAGCTTACACCGGGACAGGGGCTACAATGAGCAGTTCTTC; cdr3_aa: CASSLHRDRGYNEQFF
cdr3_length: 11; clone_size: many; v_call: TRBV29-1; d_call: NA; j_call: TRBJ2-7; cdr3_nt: TGCAGCGTTCGTGGAGGCCAAGAGCAGTACTTC; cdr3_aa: CSVRGGQEQYF
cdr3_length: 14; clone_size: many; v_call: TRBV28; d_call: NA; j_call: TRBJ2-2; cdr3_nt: TGTGCCAGCAGCCCCACCGGTGGCACCGGGGAGCTGTTTTTT; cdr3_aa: CASSPTGGTGELFF